This T cell receptor beta chain was observed in a study of naive and memory T cell subsets. Trimming removed 2 bases from V and 11 bases from J, with 15 bases in between. This CDR3 comprises 13 residues. Germline CDR1 reads MNHEY; CDR2 reads SVGEGT. This clonotype was detected a few times. What it binds is not known. An equimolar mix of two oligonucleotides served as the beta constant-region primer for TRBC1 and TRBC2. Nested alpha and beta constant-region primers with the SP2 primer drove four PCR rounds on ligated cDNA. TCRdb fed the UMI-ligation and nested PCR reads into MiXCR, producing one record per CDR3 protein. The profile covers more than 95,000 distinct CDR3 sequences, with about 14% appearing a single time and 2.5% to 3% taken by the ten largest. Study outcomes and limitations: Possibly reflecting memory cells re-expressing CD45RA, a few larger clonotypes occurred in naive repertoires, especially CD8. In CD4 and CD8 cells, diversity dropped from naive through EMRA. Naive and memory subsets had different power law exponents for TCR abundance.

The J gene is TRBJ1-1, the V gene TRBV6-2 or TRBV6-3; D gene uncertain. The sequencing input was naive CD8+ T cells from blood. This TCR derives from a human donor in good health. CDR3 sequence reads: CASSYPVSEGAFF. The CDR3 DNA reads as TGTGCCAGCAGTTACCCCGTTTCGGAAGGGGCTTTCTTT.